Following are 20 T cell receptor beta chains from one sample sequenced in a study of tumor and adjacent non-tumor tissue in lung cancer. The template was RNA from unsorted bulk tissue. Distant lung tissue was collected more than 3 cm away from the tumor edge. TCRbeta libraries were built with three rounds of nested PCR, modified from ARM-PCR. TCRdb used MiXCR to reprocess the multiplex PCR reads, holding one entry per CDR3 protein. The sample consists of 90,000 to 120,000 distinct CDR3 sequences, 50% to 70% of them appearing once. Material: distant non-tumor lung tissue. The source of these receptors is a man aged 25 to 45 with non-small cell lung cancer.

A word on this clonotype: One end of the junction fails to match germline, which may point to a read error. This chain joins TRBV11-1 and TRBJ2-4; D unresolved. This CDR3 spans 16 amino acids. Germline CDR1 reads SGHAT; CDR2 reads FQDESV (reference sequence). The CDR3 here is CASTHSGRATKYIHYF. The CDR3 DNA reads TGTGCCAGCACCCACTCAGGTAGGGCGACAAAATACATTCACTACTTC. The complete variable domain, with remaining parts taken from reference TRBV11-1 and TRBJ2-4, reads EAEVAQSPRYKITEKSQAVAFWCDPISGHATLYWYRQILGQGPELLVQFQDESVVDDSQLPKDRFSAERLKGVDSTLKIQPAELGDSAMYLCASTHSGRATKYIHYFGAGTRLSVL.

This clonotype was recorded at least ten times. The CDR3 does not end in the conserved phenylalanine or tryptophan, so this is likely a read error. The CDR3 here is CASSPNSAGVYEQYL. The CDR3 DNA reads as TGTGCCAGCAGCCCGAACTCAGCGGGGGTCTACGAGCAGTACCTC. The genes are TRBV11-3 and TRBJ2-7; TRBD2 matches 8 bases. V dropped 5 bases and J dropped 3; count of bases not matched to a gene: 9. The CDR3 runs 15 residues. Germline CDR1 is SGHNT and CDR2 is YENEEA.

The sample holds a few counts of this clonotype. The chain carries TRBV5-1 and TRBJ2-7; the D call may be TRBD1 or TRBD2 (5 bases each). This CDR3 has 15 residues. The germline V gene encodes CDR1 SGHRS and CDR2 YFSETQ. Trimming stripped 3 bases from V and 1 base from J, with 14 bases between. The CDR3 reads CASSSGTWGSYEQYF. The CDR3 DNA follows: TGCGCCAGCAGCTCTGGGACGTGGGGGTCCTACGAGCAGTACTTC.

This clonotype showed up many times. J is TRBJ2-5 and V is TRBV6-6, with D maybe TRBD1 (6 bases). Between the trimmed V and J ends, which lost 5 bases and 1 base, there was a span of 8 bases. The CDR3 covers 13 residues. Germline loops: CDR1 MNHNY, CDR2 SVGAGI (reference sequence). CDR3 protein: CASSQGTQETQYF. DNA of the CDR3: TGTGCCAGCAGTCAGGGGACCCAAGAGACCCAGTACTTC.

This clonotype has a count of ten or more. The V call is TRBV4-1, the J call TRBJ2-1; 9 bases fit TRBD2. This CDR3 has 16 residues. The V gene's germline CDR1 is MGHRA and CDR2 YSYEKL. Trimming cost V 1 base and J 4 bases; bases outside gene matches: 5. The CDR3 region has the DNA TGCGCCAGCAGCCAAGGGCGGGGGGGTCGATACAATGAGCAGTTCTTC. It encodes CASSQGRGGRYNEQFF.

Worth noting for this clonotype: This clone may be a read error of a much larger clone one base away. The chain joins TRBV12-3 or TRBV12-4 to TRBJ2-7; D not resolved. The CDR3 sequence is 14 residues long. In nucleotides, the CDR3 is TGTGACAGCAGTCCCCGGACGGTCGTCTACGAGCAGTACTTC. This gives the protein CDSSPRTVVYEQYF.

A word on this clonotype: An end of the junction does not agree with germline; a read error may underlie this. The chain joins TRBV4-1 to TRBJ2-7; 7 nucleotides align to TRBD1. This CDR3 region has 15 residues. Germline V gene sequence: CDR1 MGHRA, CDR2 YSYEKL. The CDR3 bases are TGCACCAGCAGCCCCTGGACAGGAGGATTTATCGAGCAGTACTTC. Translating gives CTSSPWTGGFIEQYF.

The table lists this clonotype with many counts. The chain joins TRBV12-5 to TRBJ1-1; 9 bases line up with TRBD1. The CDR3 is made up of 15 amino acids. CDR1 is LGHNT, CDR2 FRNRAP, per germline. V lost 1 base, J lost 0 bases, and 0 bases stayed unmatched. CDR3 sequence (DNA): TGTGCTAGTGGTTTGGGGACAGGGGTGAACACTGAAGCTTTCTTT. As protein: CASGLGTGVNTEAFF.

Note on this clonotype: A much larger clone is a single base away; this may be a read error. The genes are TRBV6-2 or TRBV6-3 and TRBJ2-1, with TRBD2 as a possible D gene (6 bases). This CDR3 is 13 amino acids long. CDR1 is MNHEY, CDR2 SVGEGT, per germline. CDR3 bases: TGTGCCAGCAGGGATAGCGGAAACAAAGAGCAGTTCTTC. It yields the protein CASRDSGNKEQFF.

Concerning this clonotype itself: At one boundary the junction diverges from the germline segment, which might be a read error. The V call is TRBV20-1, the J call TRBJ2-7; D remains ambiguous. Germline values: CDR1 DFQATT, CDR2 SNEGSKA (reference sequence). CDR3 length equals 12 residues. The CDR3: CCALFPLSEQYF. The CDR3 nucleotides read TGCTGTGCCCTCTTTCCACTCTCCGAGCAGTACTTC.

A note on this clonotype: Sequence at one end of the junction differs from germline and may be a read error. This chain joins TRBV6-5 and TRBJ1-4, with TRBD1 matching 7 bases. CDR1 is MNHEY, CDR2 SVGAGI, per germline. This CDR3 spans 15 amino acids. The CDR3 loop is CTSSFTTGPNEKLSF. As DNA, the CDR3 is TGTACCAGCAGTTTTACGACAGGGCCTAATGAAAAACTGTCTTTT.

Concerning this clonotype: A junction boundary mismatches the germline segment, possibly from a read error. This chain links TRBV5-6 with TRBJ1-5; 7 bases align to TRBD1. The CDR3 has 16 amino acids. The germline V gene encodes CDR1 SGHDT and CDR2 YYEEEE. The CDR3 DNA reads as TGTGCCAGCAGCTTCGGGACAGAGTCGAGCAATCTGCCCCAGCATTTT. It is translated as CASSFGTESSNLPQHF.

On this clonotype: It may be a read error: a sequence one base away is much more abundant. The CDR3 does not close with the conserved phenylalanine or tryptophan, likely indicating a read error. The V and J genes are TRBV10-3 and TRBJ2-2, with a possible D match to TRBD1 (6 bases). The ends were cut back, 2 bases at V and 1 base at J, with 11 bases in the middle. The CDR3 has 16 residues. Germline lookup yields CDR1 ENHRY and CDR2 SYGVKD. CDR3 sequence: CAISEEGHGNTGELFL. CDR3 sequence (DNA): TGTGCCATCAGTGAGGAGGGACACGGGAACACCGGGGAGCTGTTTCTT.

The chain carries TRBV5-1 and TRBJ2-3, with a possible D match to TRBD1 (5 bases). CDR1 SGHRS and CDR2 YFSETQ come from the germline V gene. CDR3 length: 16 amino acids. The V gene lost 0 bases and the J gene lost 6 bases, with 17 bases spanning the gap. This chain's CDR3 is CASSLGGYTAVDTQYF. CDR3 nucleotides: TGCGCCAGCAGCTTGGGGGGCTACACCGCCGTGGATACGCAGTATTTT.

The V and J genes are TRBV4-1 and TRBJ1-3; D is undetermined. Germline CDR1 reads MGHRA; CDR2 reads YSYEKL. The CDR3 spans 15 residues. Trimming pared 7 bases from V and 0 bases from J, leaving 13 bases between. The CDR3 is CASNRKTPSGNTIYF. DNA for the CDR3: TGCGCCAGCAACCGTAAGACGCCCTCTGGAAACACCATATATTTT.

Turning to this clonotype: No conserved phenylalanine or tryptophan ends this CDR3, so it is likely a read error. This chain uses TRBV11-2 with TRBJ2-5; D gene uncertain. This CDR3 region has 16 residues. Germline CDR1 reads SGHAT; CDR2 reads FQNNGV. The CDR3 region has the DNA TGTGTCAGCAGCTTAGAGTCGGCCTCGAGGTTGGAGACCCAGTACATC. Residues: CVSSLESASRLETQYI.

The sample holds one count of this clonotype. The CDR3 ends on some other residue instead of the conserved phenylalanine or tryptophan, so this is likely a read error. The chain has TRBV11-2 and TRBJ2-3; D remains unclear. The CDR3 is 13 amino acids. Looked up from germline, CDR1 is SGHAT and CDR2 is FQNNGV. The CDR3 region is CASSLDREDMQYC. For the CDR3, the DNA is TGTGCCAGCAGCTTAGATCGTGAAGATATGCAGTATTGT.

This chain uses TRBV18 with TRBJ2-7; TRBD1 matches at 9 bases. CDR3 size: 14 residues. Trimming took 2 bases from V and 3 from J; bases not matched to a gene: 2. In germline, CDR1 is KGHSH, CDR2 LQKENI. This CDR3 is CASSPRQGVYEQYF. CDR3 in DNA: TGTGCCAGCTCACCAAGACAGGGGGTCTACGAGCAGTACTTC.

Worth noting for this clonotype: One end of the junction is discordant with germline, which a read error may explain. The chain employs TRBV10-1 and TRBJ2-1; D may be TRBD1 or TRBD2 (6 bases each). The CDR3 is made up of 14 amino acids. The germline CDR1 and CDR2 sequences are WNHNN and SYGVQD (reference sequence). CDR3 in DNA: TGCGCCAGCAGTGGGGGGGCTCAGGTAAATCAGCACTTCTTC. Its translation is CASSGGAQVNQHFF.

Details on this clonotype: An end of the junction does not agree with germline; a read error may underlie this. CDR3 DNA: TGCAGTACACACGGGATACATAATGACGAGCAGTATTTC. Its translation: CSTHGIHNDEQYF. The chain is built from TRBV20-1 and TRBJ2-7; tentative D call: TRBD2 (5 bases). Germline V CDR1 and CDR2: DFQATT, SNEGSKA (reference sequence). CDR3 length: 13 residues.